The following is a T cell receptor beta chain sequence with its context. No cognate antigen has been identified for it. No much larger clone exists at a distance of one base, and base qualities are not known. TCRbeta CDR3 regions were amplified from genomic DNA using the immunoSEQ Assay, a bias-controlled multiplex PCR. Per the authors' processing: Within the assay, amplification of reference gene primers was used to estimate how many nucleated cells each sample contained. Sequence reads were collapsed and filtered to measure the absolute abundance of every unique TCRbeta CDR3 rearrangement. For each sample, productive Simpson clonality was calculated as the square root of Simpson's diversity index over productive rearrangements. This is the immuneACCESS table as TCRdb keeps it, with only in-frame sequences that have V and J called. A part of the clones is gone; compared with another copy, unresolved V genes explain less than half, and the rest is unexplained. The DNA gave D and trimming, while V, J and clone size come from that table. This sample has tens of thousands of clones in its table, and 70% to 90% of those were observed once. Of the sample, around 19% is held by the ten largest clones.

This sample stems from a study of blood T cell repertoires in COVID-19 (dated by TCRdb to 2018 to 2020). About the full investigation: Collaborator samples came from the United States, Italy and Spain and covered acute and convalescent phases of COVID-19. HLA class I and class II types, where available, came from metadata supplied by the sample provider rather than from assay-based typing. The prospective study material was composed of cDNA or gDNA derived from T cells, B-cell-depleted T cells, or PBMCs. Samples were obtained from the ongoing ImmuneRACE study (first 160 participants) and from 1,254 subjects provided by 6 global collaborators. The dataset comprised deeply sampled blood TCRbeta repertoires from subjects exposed to, actively infected with, or recovered from COVID-19. Sample metadata almost always included a de-identified subject ID, COVID-19 status, age in years and sex. The repertoires were released in a freely available public database intended as a resource for research on the immune response to SARS-CoV-2.

In the germline V gene, CDR1 corresponds to SGHTA and CDR2 to FQGNSA. There are 16 amino acids in the CDR3, from cysteine to phenylalanine inclusive. Only CDR3 DNA remains: 48 bases, in frame from the first base. V loses 4 bases at its end and J loses 2 bases; junction bases beyond the gene matches: 8. Broad study findings and their caveats: The amount of clinical and demographic metadata varied by source and participant and was provided uncurated.

Collaborating institutions collected whole blood in K2EDTA tubes following their own protocols. Collaborator samples were shipped for TCRbeta analysis as frozen whole blood, isolated PBMCs, or DNA extracted from either sample type. This TCR derives from a woman older than 75 with acute or convalescent COVID-19. Material for sequencing was peripheral blood. The chain is made from TRBV7-2 and TRBJ1-5, with 7 bases aligning to TRBD1. This receptor carries the CDR3 CASSSPGGTGNQPQHF. The DNA reads as follows: TGTGCCAGCAGCTCCCCAGGGGGAACGGGCAATCAGCCCCAGCATTTT.